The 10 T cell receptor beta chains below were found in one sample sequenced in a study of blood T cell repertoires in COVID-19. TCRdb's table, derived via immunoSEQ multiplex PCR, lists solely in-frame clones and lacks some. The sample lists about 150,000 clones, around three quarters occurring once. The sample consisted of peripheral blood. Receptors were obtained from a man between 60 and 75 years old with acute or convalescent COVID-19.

The CDR3 DNA follows: TGTGCCAGCAGCACCGTAACAGGGGACACCATATATTTT. Residues: CASSTVTGDTIYF. This chain connects TRBV27 to TRBJ1-3; the match to TRBD1 covers 7 bases. The CDR3 runs 13 residues. Losses at the gene ends were 6 bases for V and 8 bases for J; bases not matched to a gene: 7. Germline values: CDR1 MNHEY, CDR2 SMNVEV (reference sequence).

CDR3 region: CAVPGNTEAFF. CDR3 sequence (DNA): TGTGCCGTGCCGGGGAACACTGAAGCTTTCTTT. The V gene is TRBV28, the J gene TRBJ1-1; no definite D call. V was cut by 11 bases and J by 1 base, with 8 bases left in between. Germline V gene lookup returns CDR1 MDHEN and CDR2 SYDVKM. This CDR3 spans 11 amino acids.

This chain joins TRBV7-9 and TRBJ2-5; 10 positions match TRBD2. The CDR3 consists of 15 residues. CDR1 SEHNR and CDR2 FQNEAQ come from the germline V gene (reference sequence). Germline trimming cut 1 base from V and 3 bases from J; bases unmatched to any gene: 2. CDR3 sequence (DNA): TGTGCCAGCAGCTTAGGGACTAGCGGCAAAGAGACCCAGTACTTC. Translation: CASSLGTSGKETQYF.

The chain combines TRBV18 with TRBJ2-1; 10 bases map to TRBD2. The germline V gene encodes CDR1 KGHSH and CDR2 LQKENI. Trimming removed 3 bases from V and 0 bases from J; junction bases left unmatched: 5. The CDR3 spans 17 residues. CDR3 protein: CASSPQGLAVSYNEQFF. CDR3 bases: TGTGCCAGCTCACCGCAAGGACTAGCGGTCTCCTACAATGAGCAGTTCTTC.

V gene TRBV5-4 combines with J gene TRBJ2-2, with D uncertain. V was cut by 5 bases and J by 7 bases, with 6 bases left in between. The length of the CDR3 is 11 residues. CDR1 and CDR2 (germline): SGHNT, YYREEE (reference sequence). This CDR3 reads CASSTNGELFF. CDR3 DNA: TGTGCCAGCAGTACAAACGGGGAGCTGTTTTTT.

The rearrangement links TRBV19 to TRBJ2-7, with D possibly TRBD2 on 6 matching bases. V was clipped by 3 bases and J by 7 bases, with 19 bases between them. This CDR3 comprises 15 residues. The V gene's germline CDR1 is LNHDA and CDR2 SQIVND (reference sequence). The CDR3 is CASSMIDGRAGEQYF. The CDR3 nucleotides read TGTGCCAGTAGTATGATAGACGGCAGGGCGGGGGAGCAGTACTTC. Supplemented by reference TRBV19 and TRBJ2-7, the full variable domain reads DGGITQSPKYLFRKEGQNVTLSCEQNLNHDAMYWYRQDPGQGLRLIYYSQIVNDFQKGDIAEGYSVSREKKESFPLTVTSAQKNPTAFYLCASSMIDGRAGEQYFGPGTRLTVT.

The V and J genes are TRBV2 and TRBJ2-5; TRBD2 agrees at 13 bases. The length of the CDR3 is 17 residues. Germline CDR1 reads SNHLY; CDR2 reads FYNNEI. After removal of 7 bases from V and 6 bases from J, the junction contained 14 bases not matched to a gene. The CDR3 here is CASTTGITSGRGQTQYF. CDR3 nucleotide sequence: TGTGCCAGCACTACTGGAATTACTAGCGGGAGGGGGCAGACCCAGTACTTC.

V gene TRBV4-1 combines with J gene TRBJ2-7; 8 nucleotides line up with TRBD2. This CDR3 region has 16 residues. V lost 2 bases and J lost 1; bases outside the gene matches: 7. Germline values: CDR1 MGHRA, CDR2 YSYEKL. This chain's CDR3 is CASSQTTGTSSYEQYF. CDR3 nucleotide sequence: TGCGCCAGCAGCCAAACCACCGGGACTAGTTCCTACGAGCAGTACTTC.

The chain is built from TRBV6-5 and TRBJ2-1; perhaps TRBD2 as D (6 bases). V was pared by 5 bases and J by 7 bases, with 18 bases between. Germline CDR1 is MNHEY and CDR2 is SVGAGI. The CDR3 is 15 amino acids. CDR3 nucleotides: TGTGCCAGCAGTCTGGCCACGGCGGGAAAGAATGAGCAGTTCTTC. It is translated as CASSLATAGKNEQFF.

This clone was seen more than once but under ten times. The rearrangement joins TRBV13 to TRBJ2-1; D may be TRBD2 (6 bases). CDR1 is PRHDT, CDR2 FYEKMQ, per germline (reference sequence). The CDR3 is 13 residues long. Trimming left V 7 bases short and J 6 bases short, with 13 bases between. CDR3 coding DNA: TGTGCCAGCAACCGACTAGAAATCAATGAGCAGTTCTTC. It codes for CASNRLEINEQFF. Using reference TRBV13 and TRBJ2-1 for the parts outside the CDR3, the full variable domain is AAGVIQSPRHLIKEKRETATLKCYPIPRHDTVYWYQQGPGQDPQFLISFYEKMQSDKGSIPDRFSAQQFSDYHSELNMSSLELGDSALYFCASNRLEINEQFFGPGTRLTVL.